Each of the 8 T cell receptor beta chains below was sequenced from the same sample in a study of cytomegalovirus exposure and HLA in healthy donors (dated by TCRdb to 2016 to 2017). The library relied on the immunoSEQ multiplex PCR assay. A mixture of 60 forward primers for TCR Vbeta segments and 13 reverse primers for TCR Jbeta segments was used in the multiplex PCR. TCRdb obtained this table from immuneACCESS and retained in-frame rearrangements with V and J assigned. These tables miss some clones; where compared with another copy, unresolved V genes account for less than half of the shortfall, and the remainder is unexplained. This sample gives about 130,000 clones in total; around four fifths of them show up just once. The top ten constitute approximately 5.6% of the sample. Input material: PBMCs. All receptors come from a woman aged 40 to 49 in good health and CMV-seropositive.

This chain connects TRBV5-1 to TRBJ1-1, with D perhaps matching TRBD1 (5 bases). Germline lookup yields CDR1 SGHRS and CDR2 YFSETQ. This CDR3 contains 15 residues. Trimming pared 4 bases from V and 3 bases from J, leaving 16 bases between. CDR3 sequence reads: CASSPPHDSYTEAFF. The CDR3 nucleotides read TGCGCCAGCAGCCCGCCCCATGACAGCTACACTGAAGCTTTCTTT.

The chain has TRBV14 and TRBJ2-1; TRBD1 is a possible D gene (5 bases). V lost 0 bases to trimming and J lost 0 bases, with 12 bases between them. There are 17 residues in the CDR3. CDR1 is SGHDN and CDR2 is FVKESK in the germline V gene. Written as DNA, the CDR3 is TGTGCCAGCAGCCAAGATAGGGGTTTAAGCTCCTACAATGAGCAGTTCTTC. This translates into CASSQDRGLSSYNEQFF.

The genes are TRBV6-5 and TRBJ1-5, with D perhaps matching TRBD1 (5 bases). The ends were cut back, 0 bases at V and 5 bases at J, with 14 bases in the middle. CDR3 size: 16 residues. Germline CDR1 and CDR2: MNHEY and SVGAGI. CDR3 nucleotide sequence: TGTGCCAGCAGTTACTCGATCCAGGGTTATGATCAGCCCCAGCATTTT. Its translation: CASSYSIQGYDQPQHF.

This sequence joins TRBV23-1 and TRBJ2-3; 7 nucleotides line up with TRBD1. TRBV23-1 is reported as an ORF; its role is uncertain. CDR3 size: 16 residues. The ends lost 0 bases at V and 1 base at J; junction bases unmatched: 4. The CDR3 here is CASSQSKQGCTDTQYF. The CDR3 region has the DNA TGCGCCAGCAGTCAATCTAAACAGGGGTGCACAGATACGCAGTATTTT.

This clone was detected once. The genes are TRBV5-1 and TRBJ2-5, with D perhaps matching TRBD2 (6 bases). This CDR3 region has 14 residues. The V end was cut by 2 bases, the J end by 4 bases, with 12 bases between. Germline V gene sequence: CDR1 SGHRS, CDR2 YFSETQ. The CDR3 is CASSFRQGGETQYF. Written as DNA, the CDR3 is TGCGCCAGCAGCTTCCGGCAGGGAGGAGAGACCCAGTACTTC.

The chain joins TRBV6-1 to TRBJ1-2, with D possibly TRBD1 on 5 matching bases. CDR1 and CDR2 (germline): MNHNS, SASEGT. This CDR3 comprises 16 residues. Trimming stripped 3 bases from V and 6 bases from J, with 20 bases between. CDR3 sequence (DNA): TGTGCCAGCAGTGAGGAGAGGAGGGGTGGATGGAATGGCTACACCTTC. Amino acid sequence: CASSEERRGGWNGYTF.

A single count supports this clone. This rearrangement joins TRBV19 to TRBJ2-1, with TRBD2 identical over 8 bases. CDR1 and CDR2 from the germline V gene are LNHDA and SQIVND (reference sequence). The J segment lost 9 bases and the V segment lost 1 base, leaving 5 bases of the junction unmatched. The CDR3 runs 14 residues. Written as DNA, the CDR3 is TGTGCCAGTAGTATAGTGGGACTAGGTAGTGAGCAGTTCTTC. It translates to CASSIVGLGSEQFF.

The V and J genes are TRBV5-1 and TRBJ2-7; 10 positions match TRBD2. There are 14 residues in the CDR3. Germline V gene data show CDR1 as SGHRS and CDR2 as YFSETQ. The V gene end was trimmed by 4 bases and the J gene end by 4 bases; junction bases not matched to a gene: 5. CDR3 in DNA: TGCGCCAGCAGCGCAGGACTAGCGGCGTACGAGCAGTACTTC. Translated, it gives CASSAGLAAYEQYF.